A selection of T cell receptor beta chains follows, all from one sample in a study of CD8 T cells in Susac syndrome. MiXCR was run by TCRdb on the immunoSEQ multiplex PCR reads, yielding one entry per CDR3 protein. The data show 80,000 or so distinct CDR3 sequences, about 95% seen once. The specimen sequenced was CD8+ T cells from PBMCs. Source of these receptors: a human donor with Susac syndrome. The CDR3 runs from the conserved cysteine through the conserved F or W. A clone size is listed for some rows: how often the clone was seen (once, few, many), or a class if it is expanded.

CDR3 protein: CASSLDPLNTEAFF
clone size: -
J gene: TRBJ1-1
V gene: TRBV5-1

CDR3 protein: CASRPTGGDYEQYF
clone size: -
J gene: TRBJ2-7
V gene: TRBV12-3/TRBV12-4

CDR3 protein: CAISRPATYEQYF
clone size: -
J gene: TRBJ2-7
V gene: TRBV10-3

CDR3 protein: CASRREGNSADTQYF
clone size: -
J gene: TRBJ2-3
V gene: TRBV7-6

CDR3 protein: CSAEYPDSKSPLHF
clone size: -
J gene: TRBJ1-6
V gene: TRBV20-1

CDR3 protein: CSVDTDTQYF
clone size: few
J gene: TRBJ2-3
V gene: TRBV29-1

CDR3 protein: CASSRTGGYQETQYF
clone size: -
J gene: TRBJ2-5
V gene: TRBV27

CDR3 protein: CATSRDRRSQETQYF
clone size: -
J gene: TRBJ2-5
V gene: TRBV15

CDR3 protein: CASSSSSRGLYEQYF
clone size: -
J gene: TRBJ2-7
V gene: TRBV12-3/TRBV12-4

CDR3 protein: CASESSGANVLTF
clone size: -
J gene: TRBJ2-6
V gene: TRBV2

CDR3 protein: CASSFIAAPYEQYF
clone size: -
J gene: TRBJ2-7
V gene: TRBV5-6

CDR3 protein: CASSDGTGNSEAFF
clone size: once
J gene: TRBJ1-1
V gene: TRBV9

CDR3 protein: CASSYSGTGFHEQFF
clone size: -
J gene: TRBJ2-1
V gene: TRBV6-2/TRBV6-3

CDR3 protein: CATGQQNTEAFF
clone size: once
J gene: TRBJ1-1
V gene: TRBV2

CDR3 protein: CASSLGTGLQPQHF
clone size: -
J gene: TRBJ1-5
V gene: TRBV28

CDR3 protein: CSRVLGAEQYF
clone size: -
J gene: TRBJ2-7
V gene: TRBV20-1

CDR3 protein: CASSLTVATNEKLFF
clone size: -
J gene: TRBJ1-4
V gene: TRBV5-1

CDR3 protein: CSARDPWGYNEQFF
clone size: -
J gene: TRBJ2-1
V gene: TRBV20-1

CDR3 protein: CASSYSSWDPWAQGVLNEQFF
clone size: -
J gene: TRBJ2-1
V gene: TRBV6-5

CDR3 protein: CASSQVEGWSEQYF
clone size: -
J gene: TRBJ2-7
V gene: TRBV14

CDR3 protein: CASSVRRGRYNEQFF
clone size: -
J gene: TRBJ2-1
V gene: TRBV9

CDR3 protein: CASSPTASYEQYF
clone size: -
J gene: TRBJ2-7
V gene: TRBV6-2/TRBV6-3

CDR3 protein: CASSNYEQYF
clone size: -
J gene: TRBJ2-7
V gene: TRBV28

CDR3 protein: CASSRGGGEQFF
clone size: once
J gene: TRBJ2-1
V gene: TRBV5-6

CDR3 protein: CASSYGVNQPQHF
clone size: -
J gene: TRBJ1-5
V gene: TRBV6-2/TRBV6-3

CDR3 protein: CSATSLGLEQYF
clone size: -
J gene: TRBJ2-7
V gene: TRBV20-1

CDR3 protein: CASSQYWDDSTDTQYF
clone size: -
J gene: TRBJ2-3
V gene: TRBV23-1

CDR3 protein: CASRGLAIYEQFF
clone size: -
J gene: TRBJ2-1
V gene: TRBV25-1

CDR3 protein: CASSLVWGTKESTDTQYF
clone size: -
J gene: TRBJ2-3
V gene: TRBV7-8

CDR3 protein: CASSQDSRRGQAYNEQFF
clone size: -
J gene: TRBJ2-1
V gene: TRBV4-3

CDR3 protein: CASSAGTAGELFF
clone size: -
J gene: TRBJ2-2
V gene: TRBV5-4

CDR3 protein: CASSLGAGDEQFF
clone size: -
J gene: TRBJ2-1
V gene: TRBV7-9

CDR3 protein: CSVEDLQEGRTGELFF
clone size: once
J gene: TRBJ2-2
V gene: TRBV29-1

CDR3 protein: CASSYRPALQEQFF
clone size: -
J gene: TRBJ2-1
V gene: TRBV9

CDR3 protein: CASSETRGTAIEAFF
clone size: once
J gene: TRBJ1-1
V gene: TRBV2

CDR3 protein: CASSTDRRLYF
clone size: -
J gene: TRBJ2-5
V gene: TRBV6-2/TRBV6-3

CDR3 protein: CASSQYRDFSYEQYF
clone size: -
J gene: TRBJ2-7
V gene: TRBV3-1

CDR3 protein: CSVNTSGRREQYF
clone size: -
J gene: TRBJ2-7
V gene: TRBV29-1

CDR3 protein: CASSRFGASSYEQYF
clone size: -
J gene: TRBJ2-7
V gene: TRBV4-3

CDR3 protein: CASSQDSGQGSEAFF
clone size: -
J gene: TRBJ1-1
V gene: TRBV4-3

CDR3 protein: CASSHRLGYDNEQFF
clone size: -
J gene: TRBJ2-1
V gene: TRBV3-1

CDR3 protein: CSARDSPSRGEQYF
clone size: -
J gene: TRBJ2-7
V gene: TRBV20-1

CDR3 protein: CSARSVAASPLHF
clone size: -
J gene: TRBJ1-6
V gene: TRBV20-1

CDR3 protein: CSGGRDRGTETQYF
clone size: -
J gene: TRBJ2-5
V gene: TRBV29-1

CDR3 protein: CATSTPTATNEKLFF
clone size: -
J gene: TRBJ1-4
V gene: TRBV15

CDR3 protein: CASSLVEVAGLAGANVLTF
clone size: -
J gene: TRBJ2-6
V gene: TRBV5-6

CDR3 protein: CSARREAYEQYF
clone size: -
J gene: TRBJ2-7
V gene: TRBV20-1

CDR3 protein: CSASPEGAIQYF
clone size: -
J gene: TRBJ2-5
V gene: TRBV20-1

CDR3 protein: CASSPGGRNYEQYF
clone size: once
J gene: TRBJ2-7
V gene: TRBV5-6

CDR3 protein: CASSHPTAGGIGYNEQFF
clone size: once
J gene: TRBJ2-1
V gene: TRBV4-3

CDR3 protein: CSVGQDGELFF
clone size: -
J gene: TRBJ2-2
V gene: TRBV29-1

CDR3 protein: CSVSTSGGIYDEQFF
clone size: once
J gene: TRBJ2-1
V gene: TRBV29-1